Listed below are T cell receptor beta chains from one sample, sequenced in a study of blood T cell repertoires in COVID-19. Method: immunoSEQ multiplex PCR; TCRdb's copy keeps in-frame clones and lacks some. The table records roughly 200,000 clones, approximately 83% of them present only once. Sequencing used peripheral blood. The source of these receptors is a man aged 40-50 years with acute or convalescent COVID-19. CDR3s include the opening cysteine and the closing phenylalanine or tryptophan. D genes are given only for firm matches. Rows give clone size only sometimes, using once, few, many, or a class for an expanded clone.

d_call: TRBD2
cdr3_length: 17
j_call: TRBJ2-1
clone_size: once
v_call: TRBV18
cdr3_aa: CASSPGAGTSGSNEQFF
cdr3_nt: TGTGCCAGCTCTCCGGGCGCCGGGACTAGCGGGAGCAATGAGCAGTTCTTC

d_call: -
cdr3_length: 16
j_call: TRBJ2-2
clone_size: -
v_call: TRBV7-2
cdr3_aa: CASSRRGGINTGELFF
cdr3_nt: TGTGCCAGCAGCCGGAGAGGGGGAATCAACACCGGGGAGCTGTTTTTT

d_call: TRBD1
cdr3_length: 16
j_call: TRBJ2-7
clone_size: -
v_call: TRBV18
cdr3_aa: CASSPMSQGASYEQYF
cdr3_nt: TGTGCCAGCTCACCAATGAGTCAGGGGGCTTCCTACGAGCAGTACTTC

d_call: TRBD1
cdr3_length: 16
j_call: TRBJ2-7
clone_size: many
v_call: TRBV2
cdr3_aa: CASSAAGQGDQYEQYF
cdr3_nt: TGTGCCAGCAGTGCCGCGGGACAGGGAGACCAATACGAGCAGTACTTC

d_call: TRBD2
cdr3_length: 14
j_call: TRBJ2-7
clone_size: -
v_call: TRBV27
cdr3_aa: CASSFFGRAFEQYF
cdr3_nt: TGTGCCAGCAGTTTTTTCGGGAGGGCTTTCGAGCAGTACTTC

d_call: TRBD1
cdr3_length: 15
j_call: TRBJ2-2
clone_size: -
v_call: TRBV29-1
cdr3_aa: CSVRHDRGGAGELFF
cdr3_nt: TGCAGCGTGAGACACGACAGGGGAGGAGCCGGGGAGCTGTTTTTT

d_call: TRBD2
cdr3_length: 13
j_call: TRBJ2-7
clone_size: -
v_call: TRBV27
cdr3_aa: CAVRTSGSYEQYF
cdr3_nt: TGTGCCGTACGGACTAGCGGGAGTTACGAGCAGTACTTC

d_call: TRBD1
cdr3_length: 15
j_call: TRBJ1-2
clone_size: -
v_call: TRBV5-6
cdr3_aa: CASSFRDREGYGYTF
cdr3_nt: TGTGCCAGCAGCTTCCGGGACAGGGAAGGCTATGGCTACACCTTC

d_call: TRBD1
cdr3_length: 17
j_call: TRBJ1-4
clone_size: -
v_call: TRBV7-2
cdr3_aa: CASSFDPRGQWNEKLFF
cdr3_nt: TGTGCCAGCAGCTTCGATCCTCGGGGACAGTGGAATGAAAAACTGTTTTTT

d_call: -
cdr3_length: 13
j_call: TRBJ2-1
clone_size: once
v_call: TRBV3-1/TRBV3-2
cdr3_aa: CASSSQQQGKQFF
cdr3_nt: TGTGCCAGCAGCTCACAGCAGCAGGGTAAGCAGTTCTTC

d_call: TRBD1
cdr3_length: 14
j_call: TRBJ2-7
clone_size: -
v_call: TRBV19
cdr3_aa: CASSDRDRVYEQYF
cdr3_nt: TGTGCCAGTAGCGACCGGGACAGGGTCTACGAGCAGTACTTC

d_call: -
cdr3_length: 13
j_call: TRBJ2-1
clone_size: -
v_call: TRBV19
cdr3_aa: CATGSLSYNEQFF
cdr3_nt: TGTGCCACCGGGTCCCTCTCCTACAATGAGCAGTTCTTC

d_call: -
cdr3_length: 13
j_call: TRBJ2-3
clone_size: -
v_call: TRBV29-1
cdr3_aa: CSVVARAGDTQYF
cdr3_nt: TGCAGCGTTGTAGCCAGGGCGGGGGATACGCAGTATTTT

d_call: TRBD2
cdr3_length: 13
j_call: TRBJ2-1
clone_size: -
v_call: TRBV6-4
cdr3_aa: CASSVAGGNEQFF
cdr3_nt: TGTGCCAGCAGTGTAGCGGGAGGAAATGAGCAGTTCTTC

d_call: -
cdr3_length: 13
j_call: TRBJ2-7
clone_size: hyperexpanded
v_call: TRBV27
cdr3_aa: CASSFTSRFEQYF
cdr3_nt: TGTGCCAGCAGTTTTACTAGCAGATTCGAGCAGTACTTC

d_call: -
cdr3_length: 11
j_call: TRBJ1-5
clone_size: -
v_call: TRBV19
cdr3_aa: CASSIGSLLHF
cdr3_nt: TGTGCCAGTAGTATAGGGAGTCTATTGCATTTT

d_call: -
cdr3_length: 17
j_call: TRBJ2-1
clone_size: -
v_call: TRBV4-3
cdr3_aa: CASSQGPLPKGGNEQFF
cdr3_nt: TGCGCCAGCAGCCAGGGACCCCTACCAAAGGGGGGGAATGAGCAGTTCTTC

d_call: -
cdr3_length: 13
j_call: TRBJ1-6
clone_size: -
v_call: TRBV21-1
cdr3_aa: CASSNHTTFPLHF
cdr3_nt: TGTGCCAGCAGCAATCACACAACGTTTCCCCTCCACTTT

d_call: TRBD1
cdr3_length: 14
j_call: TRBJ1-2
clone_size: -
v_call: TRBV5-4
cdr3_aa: CASSLDSNRGDYTF
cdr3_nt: TGTGCCAGCAGCTTGGACAGTAACAGGGGGGACTACACCTTC

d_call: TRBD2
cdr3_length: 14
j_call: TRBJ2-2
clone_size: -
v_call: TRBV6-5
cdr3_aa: CASRIAGGTGELFF
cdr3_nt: TGTGCCAGCAGGATAGCGGGAGGGACCGGGGAGCTGTTTTTT

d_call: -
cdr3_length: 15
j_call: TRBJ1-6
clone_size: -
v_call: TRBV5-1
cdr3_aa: CASSLDRPTGNTLHF
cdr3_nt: TGCGCCAGCAGCTTGGATCGCCCGACGGGAAACACCCTCCACTTT

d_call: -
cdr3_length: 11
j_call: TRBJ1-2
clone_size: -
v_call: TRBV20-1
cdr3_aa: CSAPVGYGYTF
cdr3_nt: TGCAGTGCTCCGGTCGGCTATGGCTACACCTTC

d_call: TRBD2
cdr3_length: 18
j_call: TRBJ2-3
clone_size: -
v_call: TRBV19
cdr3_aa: CASSIQSPTSGSSVVQYF
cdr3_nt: TGTGCCAGTAGTATCCAGTCCCCCACTAGCGGGAGTTCGGTTGTGCAGTATTTT

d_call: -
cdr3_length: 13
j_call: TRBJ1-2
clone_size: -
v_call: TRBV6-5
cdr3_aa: CASSYGGVYGYTF
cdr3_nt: TGTGCCAGCAGTTACGGAGGGGTCTATGGCTACACCTTC

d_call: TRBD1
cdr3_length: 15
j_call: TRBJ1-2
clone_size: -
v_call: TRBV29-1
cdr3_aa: CSVGPPQGVLMEGTF
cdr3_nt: TGCAGCGTCGGTCCGCCGCAGGGGGTTCTTATGGAGGGGACCTTC

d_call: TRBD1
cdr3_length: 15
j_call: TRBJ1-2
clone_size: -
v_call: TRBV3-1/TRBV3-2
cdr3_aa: CASSQGQGKGYGYTF
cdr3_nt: TGTGCCAGCAGCCAAGGACAGGGAAAGGGTTATGGCTACACCTTC

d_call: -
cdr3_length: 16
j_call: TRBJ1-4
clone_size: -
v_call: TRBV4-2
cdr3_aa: CASSRLAEDLDEKLFF
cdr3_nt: TGTGCCAGCAGCCGGCTAGCTGAGGACTTAGATGAAAAACTGTTTTTT

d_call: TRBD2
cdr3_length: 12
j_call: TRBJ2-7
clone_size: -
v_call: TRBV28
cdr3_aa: CASSGRAYEQYF
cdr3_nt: TGTGCCAGCAGCGGGAGGGCCTACGAGCAGTACTTC

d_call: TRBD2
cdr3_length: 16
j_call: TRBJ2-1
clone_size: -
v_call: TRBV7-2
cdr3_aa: CASSWASGSPGNEQFF
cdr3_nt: TGTGCCAGCAGCTGGGCTAGCGGGAGTCCAGGCAATGAGCAGTTCTTC

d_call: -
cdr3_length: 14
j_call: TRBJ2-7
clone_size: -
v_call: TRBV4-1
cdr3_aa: CASSQGFENNEQYF
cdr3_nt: TGCGCCAGCAGCCAAGGATTTGAAAACAACGAGCAGTACTTC

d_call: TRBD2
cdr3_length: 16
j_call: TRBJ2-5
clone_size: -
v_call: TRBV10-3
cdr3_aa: CAISGRTSGSMETQYF
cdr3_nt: TGTGCCATCAGTGGCCGGACTAGCGGGAGCATGGAGACCCAGTACTTC

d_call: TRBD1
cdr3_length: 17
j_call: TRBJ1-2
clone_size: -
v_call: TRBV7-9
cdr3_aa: CASSPLTPGTENYGYTF
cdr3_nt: TGTGCCAGCAGCCCCCTGACCCCCGGGACAGAAAACTATGGCTACACCTTC

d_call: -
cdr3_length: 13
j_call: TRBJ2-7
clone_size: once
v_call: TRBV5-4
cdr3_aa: CASSFPGSYEQYF
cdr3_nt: TGTGCCAGCAGCTTCCCAGGTTCCTACGAGCAGTACTTC

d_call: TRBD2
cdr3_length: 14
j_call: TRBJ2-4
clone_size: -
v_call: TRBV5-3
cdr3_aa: CARKIGLAENIQYF
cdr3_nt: TGTGCCAGAAAGATCGGGCTAGCGGAAAACATTCAGTACTTC

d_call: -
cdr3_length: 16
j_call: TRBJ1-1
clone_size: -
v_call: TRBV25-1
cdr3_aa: CASREGEGFGNTEAFF
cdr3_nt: TGTGCCAGCAGGGAGGGAGAGGGGTTCGGGAACACTGAAGCTTTCTTT

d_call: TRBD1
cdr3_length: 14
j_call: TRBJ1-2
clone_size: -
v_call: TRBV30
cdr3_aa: CAWSKTGTAYGYTF
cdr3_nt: TGTGCCTGGAGCAAAACCGGGACAGCCTATGGCTACACCTTC

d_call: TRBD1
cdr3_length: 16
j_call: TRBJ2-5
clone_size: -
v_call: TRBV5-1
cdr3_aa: CASSRRTGSTQETQYF
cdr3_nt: TGCGCCAGCAGTAGGCGGACAGGCAGTACCCAAGAGACCCAGTACTTC

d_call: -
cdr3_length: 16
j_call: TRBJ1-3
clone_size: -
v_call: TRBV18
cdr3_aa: CASSRDTLSSGNTIYF
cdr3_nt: TGTGCCAGCTCACGGGACACGCTGAGCTCTGGAAACACCATATATTTT